Listed below are T cell receptor beta chains from one sample, sequenced in a study of T cells in narcolepsy. Only in-frame clones appear in the TCRdb table, and some are missing; sequencing was by immunoSEQ multiplex PCR. The sample holds approximately 30,000 clones, around 78% seen once. The sample was CD45RA- memory CD4+ T cells from PBMCs. The receptors were gathered from a human donor with narcolepsy. CDR3s include the opening cysteine and the closing phenylalanine or tryptophan. D genes are given only for firm matches. A clone size is listed for some rows: how often the clone was seen (once, few, many), or a class if it is expanded.

CDR3aa,CDR3nt,v_gene,abundance,d_gene,j_gene
CASSPRTEGVYNEQFF,TGTGCCAGCTCACCAAGGACAGAGGGGGTCTACAATGAGCAGTTCTTC,TRBV18,once,.,TRBJ2-1
CASSLVGGQFF,TGTGCCAGCAGCTTAGTGGGCGGGCAGTTCTTC,TRBV7-2,once,.,TRBJ2-1
CASSAQQGSGEKLFF,TGCGCCAGCAGCGCCCAACAGGGCTCGGGGGAAAAACTGTTTTTT,TRBV5-1,once,.,TRBJ1-4
CASTSWTSGGDTQYF,TGTGCCAGTACGTCCTGGACTAGCGGGGGAGATACGCAGTATTTT,TRBV19,.,TRBD2,TRBJ2-3
CASSLLTSRQDEQFF,TGTGCCAGCAGCCTGCTGACTAGCCGTCAGGATGAGCAGTTCTTC,TRBV4-2,once,TRBD2,TRBJ2-1
CASISDRGTGGQPQHF,TGTGCCAGCATCTCAGACAGGGGGACAGGGGGTCAGCCCCAGCATTTT,TRBV2,.,TRBD1,TRBJ1-5
CASAVIGKPQWEQFF,TGTGCCAGCGCCGTTATCGGTAAACCCCAATGGGAGCAGTTCTTC,TRBV7-9,.,.,TRBJ2-1
CASSIQGETQYF,TGTGCCAGTAGTATACAGGGCGAGACCCAGTACTTC,TRBV19,.,.,TRBJ2-5
CSVSGGNYGYTF,TGCAGCGTTTCAGGGGGCAACTATGGCTACACCTTC,TRBV29-1,.,TRBD1,TRBJ1-2
CASSVRQGGQETQYF,TGTGCCAGCAGCGTACGACAGGGGGGACAAGAGACCCAGTACTTC,TRBV9,.,TRBD1,TRBJ2-5
CASSGDRDHGYTF,TGTGCCAGCAGTGGGGACAGGGACCATGGCTACACCTTC,TRBV2,.,TRBD1,TRBJ1-2
CASSASVRADYEQYF,TGTGCCAGCAGCGCAAGTGTCAGGGCAGACTACGAGCAGTACTTC,TRBV7-2,once,.,TRBJ2-7
CASSLGWGSSSYEQYF,TGTGCCAGCAGCTTAGGGTGGGGCAGCAGCTCCTACGAGCAGTACTTC,TRBV7-2,.,.,TRBJ2-7
CASSLATEVQETQYF,TGTGCCAGCAGCTTAGCGACTGAGGTTCAAGAGACCCAGTACTTC,TRBV7-8,.,.,TRBJ2-5
CASSQGTGDHYGYTF,TGCGCCAGCAGCCAAGGGACAGGGGATCACTATGGCTACACCTTC,TRBV5-1,few,TRBD1,TRBJ1-2
CASSTRRAEQYF,TGTGCCAGCAGTACTCGGCGGGCCGAGCAGTACTTC,TRBV6-5,.,.,TRBJ2-7
CAWSGNGGVSPLHF,TGTGCCTGGAGTGGGAATGGGGGAGTTTCACCCCTCCACTTT,TRBV30,.,.,TRBJ1-6
CASSLAPSGAEHF,TGTGCCAGCAGCTTAGCCCCCAGCGGGGCTGAGCATTTT,TRBV7-8,.,TRBD2,TRBJ2-3
CASSVGIVETQYF,TGTGCCAGCAGCGTAGGAATTGTGGAGACCCAGTACTTC,TRBV9,once,.,TRBJ2-5
CASSLRGREAFF,TGTGCCAGCAGTTTAAGGGGGCGGGAAGCTTTCTTT,TRBV6-5,.,TRBD1,TRBJ1-1
CASSLLGSGVEQYF,TGTGCCAGCAGCCTCTTAGGATCGGGGGTTGAGCAGTACTTC,TRBV7-9,.,.,TRBJ2-7
CSVEEPMGQPQHF,TGCAGCGTTGAAGAGCCCATGGGTCAGCCCCAGCATTTT,TRBV29-1,.,.,TRBJ1-5
CASSYGQFYGYTF,TGTGCCAGCAGTTATGGACAGTTCTATGGCTACACCTTC,TRBV6-1,.,.,TRBJ1-2
CASLASWNTGELFF,TGTGCCAGCCTGGCCTCATGGAACACCGGGGAGCTGTTTTTT,TRBV6-1,few,.,TRBJ2-2
CASSDSGAGTYEQYF,TGTGCCAGCAGTGACTCCGGGGCAGGGACCTACGAGCAGTACTTC,TRBV6-5,.,.,TRBJ2-7
CASSLPGQGDYEQFF,TGTGCCAGCAGCTTACCGGGACAGGGGGATTATGAGCAGTTCTTC,TRBV7-9,.,TRBD1,TRBJ2-1
CASSGRLAATDTQYF,TGTGCCAGCAGCGGAAGACTAGCGGCGACAGATACGCAGTATTTT,TRBV11-3,.,TRBD2,TRBJ2-3
CASSHPGGDRGNGYTF,TGCGCCAGCAGCCACCCCGGAGGGGACAGGGGCAATGGCTACACCTTC,TRBV4-1,.,TRBD1,TRBJ1-2
CAIRVGQVAFF,TGTGCCATCAGAGTAGGACAAGTAGCTTTCTTT,TRBV10-3,.,.,TRBJ1-1
CASSGQGGRSNQPQHF,TGTGCCAGCAGTGGGCAGGGGGGAAGGAGCAATCAGCCCCAGCATTTT,TRBV2,.,TRBD1,TRBJ1-5
CASRETGGANYGYTF,TGTGCCAGCAGGGAGACAGGGGGCGCAAACTATGGCTACACCTTC,TRBV6-1,.,TRBD1,TRBJ1-2
CAWRQQGAGNTIYF,TGTGCCTGGAGGCAGCAGGGAGCTGGAAACACCATATATTTT,TRBV30,.,.,TRBJ1-3
CASSYERGDTDTQYF,TGTGCCAGCAGTTACGAACGGGGGGACACAGATACGCAGTATTTT,TRBV6-5,.,TRBD2,TRBJ2-3
CASSPLWGWYNEQFF,TGTGCCAGCAGCCCCCTATGGGGTTGGTACAATGAGCAGTTCTTC,TRBV11-3,.,.,TRBJ2-1
CASSLSTGTQPGKLFF,TGTGCCAGCAGCTTGTCAACCGGGACACAGCCAGGAAAACTGTTTTTT,TRBV7-9,few,.,TRBJ1-4
CASSFTGDSGETQYF,TGTGCCAGCAGCTTCACAGGGGATTCAGGAGAGACCCAGTACTTC,TRBV11-1,.,TRBD1,TRBJ2-5
CASSLVRGRDGYTF,TGTGCCAGCAGCTTGGTCCGGGGAAGGGATGGCTACACCTTC,TRBV5-8,.,.,TRBJ1-2
CASKGGSTDTQYF,TGTGCCAGCAAAGGAGGTAGCACAGATACGCAGTATTTT,TRBV6-1,.,.,TRBJ2-3
CASSDFVREQFF,TGTGCCAGCTCCGATTTCGTTCGTGAGCAGTTCTTC,TRBV18,once,.,TRBJ2-1
CASSYRDRASYEQYF,TGTGCCAGCAGTTACAGGGACAGGGCCTCCTACGAGCAGTACTTC,TRBV6-9,.,TRBD1,TRBJ2-7
CASSPMQGGYTF,TGTGCCAGCAGCCCTATGCAGGGGGGCTACACCTTC,TRBV14,.,.,TRBJ1-2
CASSGGQSGYTF,TGCGCCAGCAGTGGGGGTCAGTCTGGCTACACCTTC,TRBV10-2,.,.,TRBJ1-2
CTSTPGGTGELFF,TGCACCAGCACCCCGGGGGGCACCGGGGAGCTGTTTTTT,TRBV1,once,.,TRBJ2-2
CSVTHQQGYEQYF,TGCAGCGTAACTCACCAACAGGGCTACGAGCAGTACTTC,TRBV29-1,once,.,TRBJ2-7
CASNRDSSNYGYTF,TGCGCCAGCAACAGGGACAGTTCTAACTATGGCTACACCTTC,TRBV5-1,.,TRBD1,TRBJ1-2
CASSEGVNPSQPQHF,TGTGCCAGTTCGGAAGGGGTGAACCCAAGTCAGCCCCAGCATTTT,TRBV19,once,.,TRBJ1-5
CASSISREAFF,TGTGCCAGTAGTATCTCGAGGGAAGCTTTCTTT,TRBV19,.,.,TRBJ1-1
CASKRVGGNTGELFF,TGTGCCAGCAAGAGGGTTGGGGGGAACACCGGGGAGCTGTTTTTT,TRBV2,few,.,TRBJ2-2
CASATSRASDEQFF,TGTGCCAGCGCCACTAGCCGGGCTAGCGATGAGCAGTTCTTC,TRBV11-1,.,.,TRBJ2-1
CATSRGGSRTSYNEQFF,TGTGCCACCAGCAGAGGCGGGTCGCGAACCTCCTACAATGAGCAGTTCTTC,TRBV15,.,.,TRBJ2-1
CASSLLQETQYF,TGTGCCAGCAGCTTACTCCAAGAGACCCAGTACTTC,TRBV11-2,.,.,TRBJ2-5
CASSFGGVPTDTQYF,TGTGCCAGCAGTTTCGGGGGCGTCCCTACAGATACGCAGTATTTT,TRBV27,few,.,TRBJ2-3
CASSQKGARREYF,TGTGCCAGCAGCCAGAAGGGGGCCCGGAGAGAGTACTTC,TRBV5-6,.,TRBD1,TRBJ2-5
CASGLFHETGYTF,TGTGCTAGTGGTTTGTTCCATGAGACGGGCTACACCTTC,TRBV12-5,.,.,TRBJ1-2
CASSTRGLDTEAFF,TGCGCCAGCAGCACAAGGGGGCTAGACACTGAAGCTTTCTTT,TRBV5-1,.,TRBD1,TRBJ1-1